Below, 4 T cell receptor beta chains from the same sample are listed, as sequenced in a study of T cell repertoires in MIS-A myocarditis. The data were produced by immunoSEQ multiplex PCR, yet TCRdb's version contains in-frame clones alone and is incomplete. The sample lists about 10,000 clones; roughly 80% were seen once. Input material: right ventricle heart tissue obtained at autopsy. The receptors derive from a man younger than 35 with fulminant myocarditis from multisystem inflammatory syndrome in adults (MIS-A) after COVID-19.

This clone was detected only once. The chain is built from TRBV6-5 and TRBJ2-1, with D unresolved. The CDR3 is 16 amino acids. CDR1 and CDR2 from the germline V gene are MNHEY and SVGAGI. V was clipped by 2 bases and J by 5 bases, with 16 bases between them. The CDR3 DNA reads TGTGCCAGCAGTTACGGGATGGGAAAAACCAACAATGAGCAGTTCTTC. It codes for CASSYGMGKTNNEQFF.

This clone has more than one count but fewer than ten. The chain recombines TRBV24-1 with TRBJ2-1; D is uncertain. V lost 0 bases and J lost 12, with 8 bases in between. Germline CDR1 KGHDR, CDR2 SFDVKD. The CDR3 has 12 amino acids. CDR3 amino acids: CATSDLSWAQFF. CDR3 nucleotide sequence: TGTGCCACCAGTGATTTGTCCTGGGCGCAGTTCTTC.

V usage is TRBV28 and J usage is TRBJ2-7; 8 bases fit TRBD1. The CDR3 totals 15 residues. V was clipped by 3 bases and J by 4 bases; unmatched bases: 8. The germline gives CDR1 MDHEN, CDR2 SYDVKM. The CDR3, as DNA: TGTGCCAGCAGTTTGGTAGGACAGGGCTTATACGAGCAGTACTTC. Its protein product is CASSLVGQGLYEQYF. The variable domain in full, with the rest retrieved from reference TRBV28 and TRBJ2-7, is DVKVTQSSRYLVKRTGEKVFLECVQDMDHENMFWYRQDPGLGLRLIYFSYDVKMKEKGDIPEGYSVSREKKERFSLILESASTNQTSMYLCASSLVGQGLYEQYFGPGTRLTVT.

V usage is TRBV6-5 and J usage is TRBJ2-2, with TRBD1 as a possible D gene (6 bases). V was pared by 0 bases and J by 7 bases, with 12 bases between. The CDR3 loop spans 15 amino acids. Germline V gene data show CDR1 as MNHEY and CDR2 as SVGAGI. The CDR3, as DNA: TGTGCCAGCAGTTACTCGGGACACACTGGCGGGGAGCTGTTTTTT. Translation: CASSYSGHTGGELFF.